The 18 T cell receptor beta chains reported below all come from one sample, sequenced in a study of OX40 agonist ivuxolimab in advanced cancers. The method was immunoSEQ multiplex PCR; TCRdb's version includes in-frame clones alone and lacks a portion of them. The sample has under 85,000 clones, 85% seen once. Sequences were derived from CD4+ or CD8+ T cells sorted from blood, sampled in a trial of the OX40 agonist ivuxolimab. Receptors originate from an adult with an advanced solid tumor such as melanoma, head and neck, liver or kidney cancer.

The rearrangement links TRBV2 to TRBJ2-2; 12 bases match TRBD1. The CDR3 covers 15 residues. The trim removed 7 bases at V and 4 bases at J, leaving 4 bases unmatched. The germline V gene has CDR1 SNHLY and CDR2 FYNNEI. CDR3 DNA sequence: TGTGCCAGCAAGGGACAGGGGGCCGCCACCGGGGAGCTGTTTTTT. This sequence encodes CASKGQGAATGELFF. Combining the CDR3 with reference TRBV2 and TRBJ2-2 gives the whole variable domain EPEVTQTPSHQVTQMGQEVILRCVPISNHLYFYWYRQILGQKVEFLVSFYNNEISEKSEIFDDQFSVERPDGSNFTLKIRSTKLEDSAMYFCASKGQGAATGELFFGEGSRLTVL.

This rearrangement joins TRBV7-9 to TRBJ2-1, with D maybe TRBD1 (6 bases). Germline V gene lookup returns CDR1 SEHNR and CDR2 FQNEAQ (reference sequence). Between the trimmed V and J ends, which lost 5 bases and 8 bases, there was a span of 16 bases. This CDR3 contains 14 residues. The CDR3 spells CASSQYVGADEQFF. CDR3 in DNA: TGTGCCAGCAGCCAATACGTGGGGGCGGATGAGCAGTTCTTC.

The CDR3 protein is CASSQGRGLAGETQYF. The CDR3 nucleotides read TGCGCCAGCAGCCAAGGTCGCGGACTAGCGGGCGAGACCCAGTACTTC. The chain has TRBV4-1 and TRBJ2-5, with TRBD2 identical over 11 bases. V lost 1 base and J lost 5; bases outside the gene matches: 6. This CDR3 region has 16 residues. The germline V gene encodes CDR1 MGHRA and CDR2 YSYEKL.

The CDR3 protein is CASSVDWGTGLYGYTF. In nucleotides, the CDR3 is TGTGCCAGCAGCGTAGATTGGGGGACAGGGTTATATGGCTACACCTTC. The chain employs TRBV9 and TRBJ1-2; 9 bases map to TRBD1. Germline values: CDR1 SGDLS, CDR2 YYNGEE. The CDR3 contains 16 residues. V trimming: 0 bases; J trimming: 5 bases; junction bases outside the gene matches: 8. Based on the CDR3 plus reference TRBV9 and TRBJ1-2, the full variable domain is DSGVTQTPKHLITATGQRVTLRCSPRSGDLSVYWYQQSLDQGLQFLIQYYNGEERAKGNILERFSAQQFPDLHSELNLSSLELGDSALYFCASSVDWGTGLYGYTFGSGTRLTVV.

This rearrangement joins TRBV27 to TRBJ2-1; 8 positions match TRBD1. Germline trimming cut 4 bases from V and 10 bases from J; bases unmatched to any gene: 9. Germline assignment: CDR1 MNHEY and CDR2 SMNVEV (reference sequence). The CDR3 sequence is 14 residues long. The CDR3 coding sequence is TGTGCCAGCAGTTGGGGACAGGCGGCGGGGGAGCAGTTCTTC. As protein: CASSWGQAAGEQFF.

Regarding this clone: Other DNA sequences of this sample code for an identical CDR3. The chain joins TRBV7-9 to TRBJ2-7, with 9 positions matching TRBD1. The germline CDR1 and CDR2 sequences are SEHNR and FQNEAQ (reference sequence). Trimming took 1 base from V and 4 from J; bases not matched to a gene: 2. This CDR3 spans 14 amino acids. The CDR3 DNA sequence: TGTGCCAGCAGCTTAGTGGGACAGGGTTACGAGCAGTACTTC. Its protein is CASSLVGQGYEQYF.

The chain carries TRBV5-1 and TRBJ2-7, with 11 bases matching TRBD1. With V trimmed by 4 bases and J by 6 bases, 18 bases remained unmatched. The CDR3 is 18 amino acids. The germline V gene has CDR1 SGHRS and CDR2 YFSETQ. The DNA for the CDR3 is TGCGCCAGCAGCCCAAACCGGGACAGGGGGGCCTGGGGGGCCGAGCAGTACTTC. Protein: CASSPNRDRGAWGAEQYF. Full variable domain (outside the CDR3, taken from reference TRBV5-1 and TRBJ2-7): KAGVTQTPRYLIKTRGQQVTLSCSPISGHRSVSWYQQTPGQGLQFLFEYFSETQRNKGNFPGRFSGRQFSNSRSEMNVSTLELGDSALYLCASSPNRDRGAWGAEQYFGPGTRLTVT.

This clone was picked up one time. J is TRBJ2-1 and V is TRBV7-2; D remains unclear. This CDR3 has 12 residues. The V end lost 4 bases, the J end lost 7 bases, and 8 bases lay between the germline ends. CDR1 and CDR2 from the germline V gene are SGHTA and FQGNSA. The CDR3 sequence: CASSSGRNEQFF. CDR3 bases: TGTGCCAGCAGCTCCGGTAGGAATGAGCAGTTCTTC.

V is TRBV30 and J is TRBJ1-2; 8 positions match TRBD1. The length of the CDR3 is 13 residues. The V and J ends lost 2 bases and 6 bases, in that order; junction bases with no gene match: 5. The germline gives CDR1 GTSNPN, CDR2 SVGIG (reference sequence). The CDR3 DNA reads TGTGCCTGGAGTTTGACAGGGGAACATGGCTACACCTTC. Translating gives CAWSLTGEHGYTF.

The gene calls are TRBV11-2 and TRBJ2-2; possible D gene TRBD1, 5 bases. Per germline, CDR1 SGHAT and CDR2 FQNNGV. The CDR3 has 16 residues. V shed 2 bases and J shed 5 bases, with 15 bases lying between them. CDR3 sequence (DNA): TGTGCCAGCAGCTTACTTGATAGGGGTGGAACCGGGGAGCTGTTTTTT. Translated: CASSLLDRGGTGELFF.

This clone was seen only once. The chain uses TRBV5-1 and TRBJ1-1; D is unresolved. CDR3 size: 13 residues. The V end lost 3 bases, the J end lost 2 bases, and 8 bases lay between the germline ends. The germline gives CDR1 SGHRS, CDR2 YFSETQ. The CDR3 loop is CASSSQINTEAFF. For the CDR3, the DNA is TGCGCCAGCAGCTCGCAGATCAACACTGAAGCTTTCTTT.

This clone has only one observation. The V gene is TRBV2, the J gene TRBJ1-2, with D possibly matching TRBD1 (6 bases). CDR1 is SNHLY and CDR2 is FYNNEI in the germline V gene. The V end lost 7 bases, the J end lost 8 bases, and 17 bases lay between the germline ends. The length of the CDR3 is 13 residues. CDR3 sequence: CASMRGASWGYTF. Written as DNA, the CDR3 is TGTGCCAGCATGCGGGGGGCGAGTTGGGGCTACACCTTC. Variable domain in full (rest from reference TRBV2 and TRBJ1-2): EPEVTQTPSHQVTQMGQEVILRCVPISNHLYFYWYRQILGQKVEFLVSFYNNEISEKSEIFDDQFSVERPDGSNFTLKIRSTKLEDSAMYFCASMRGASWGYTFGSGTRLTVV.

The rearrangement uses TRBV5-8 and TRBJ1-1; tentative D call: TRBD1 (5 bases). CDR3 length equals 16 residues. The V and J ends lost 4 bases and 1 base respectively, with 17 bases between them. Germline lookup yields CDR1 SGHTS and CDR2 YDEGEE. CDR3 amino acids: CASSTRKGRGNTEAFF. CDR3 in DNA: TGTGCCAGCAGCACGAGGAAGGGGCGAGGGAACACTGAAGCTTTCTTT.

The chain links TRBV11-2 to TRBJ2-5; TRBD2 matches at 11 bases. V was clipped by 1 base and J by 7 bases; unmatched bases: 5. This CDR3 has 15 amino acids. Germline lookup yields CDR1 SGHAT and CDR2 FQNNGV. As DNA, the CDR3 is TGTGCCAGCAGCTTAGTAGCGGGAGGGGCAGGGACCCAGTACTTC. Protein sequence: CASSLVAGGAGTQYF.

This chain connects TRBV5-4 to TRBJ2-3; either TRBD1 or TRBD2 may supply D (5 bases each). Between the trimmed V and J ends, which lost 0 bases and 7 bases, there was a span of 6 bases. Germline V CDR1 and CDR2: SGHNT, YYREEE (reference sequence). The CDR3 loop spans 12 amino acids. CDR3 protein: CASSLGGNTQYF. CDR3 DNA sequence: TGTGCCAGCAGCTTGGGGGGGAATACGCAGTATTTT. Full variable domain (outside the CDR3, taken from reference TRBV5-4 and TRBJ2-3): ETGVTQSPTHLIKTRGQQVTLRCSSQSGHNTVSWYQQALGQGPQFIFQYYREEENGRGNFPPRFSGLQFPNYSSELNVNALELDDSALYLCASSLGGNTQYFGPGTRLTVL.

V and J are TRBV7-2 and TRBJ2-1; D uncertain. Deletions cut 3 bases from V and 7 bases from J, with 10 bases between. From germline, CDR1 is SGHTA and CDR2 FQGNSA. The CDR3 is 13 amino acids. The DNA for the CDR3 is TGTGCCAGCAGCTTTGTCGTGGGGAATGAGCAGTTCTTC. Translation gives CASSFVVGNEQFF.

The chain recombines TRBV6-4 with TRBJ2-5; weak D call: TRBD2 (6 bases). The DNA end is more similar to TRBJ2-7, so the J call may be wrong. The CDR3 runs to 14 residues. Looked up from germline, CDR1 is MRHNA and CDR2 is SNTAGT. The CDR3 DNA reads TGTGCCAGCAGTGAGTCAGCGGGCGCGTACGAGCAGTACTTC. Translation gives CASSESAGAYEQYF.

The chain joins TRBV28 to TRBJ2-5; 8 bases are a match to TRBD2. Looked up from germline, CDR1 is MDHEN and CDR2 is SYDVKM. Trimming took 7 bases from V and 5 from J; bases not matched to a gene: 12. This CDR3 contains 15 residues. The CDR3 region has the DNA TGTGCCAGCACCCCCGGGGGGGGGAGGCGGGAGACCCAGTACTTC. Encoded protein: CASTPGGGRRETQYF.